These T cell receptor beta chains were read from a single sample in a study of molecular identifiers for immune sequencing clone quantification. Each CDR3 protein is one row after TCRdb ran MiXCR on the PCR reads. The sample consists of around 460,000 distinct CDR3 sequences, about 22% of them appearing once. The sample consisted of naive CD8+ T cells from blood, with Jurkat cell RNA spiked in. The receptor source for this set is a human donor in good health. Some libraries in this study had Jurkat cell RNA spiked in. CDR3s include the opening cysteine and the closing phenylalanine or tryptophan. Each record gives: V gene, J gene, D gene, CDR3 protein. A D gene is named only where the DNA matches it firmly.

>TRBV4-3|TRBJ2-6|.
CASSQDSSSGANVLTF
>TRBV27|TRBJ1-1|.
CASSLMRGAEAFF
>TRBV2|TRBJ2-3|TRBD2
CASPPARGSSTDTQYF
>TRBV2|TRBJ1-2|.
CATLSRGSNYGYTF
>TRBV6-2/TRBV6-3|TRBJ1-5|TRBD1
CATGPRTGNFNQPQHF
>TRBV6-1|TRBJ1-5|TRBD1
CASSTDRSFYSNQPQHF
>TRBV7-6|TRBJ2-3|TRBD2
CASSRSGGLAGTQYF
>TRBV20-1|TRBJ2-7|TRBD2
CSARGLAGGVPYEQYF
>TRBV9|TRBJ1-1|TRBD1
CASSTPGQRNTEAFF
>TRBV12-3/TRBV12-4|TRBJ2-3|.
CASSLNTDTQYF
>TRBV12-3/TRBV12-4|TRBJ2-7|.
CASSAKRGRAEQWEQYF
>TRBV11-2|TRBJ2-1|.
CASSSPGARLYEQFF
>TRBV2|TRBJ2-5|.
CASRATTPLVGRETQYF
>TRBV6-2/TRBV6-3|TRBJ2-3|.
CASTNLGLGTQYF
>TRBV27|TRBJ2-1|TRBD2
CASSPTPSGNTHEQFF
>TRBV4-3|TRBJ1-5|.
CASSQLSGGQPQHF
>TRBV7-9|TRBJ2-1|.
CASRASAYNEQFF
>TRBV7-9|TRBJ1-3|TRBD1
CASSSDTGTGIGNTIYF
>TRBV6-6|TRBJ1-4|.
CASSSTGRTNEKLFF
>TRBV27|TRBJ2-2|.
CASSLREGTGELFF
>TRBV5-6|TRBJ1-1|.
CASSLTVQGFEAFF
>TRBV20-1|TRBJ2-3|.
CSASPGRGSDTQYF
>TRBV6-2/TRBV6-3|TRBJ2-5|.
CASSLGPTQYF
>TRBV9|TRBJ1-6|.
CASSVAGADPDSPLHF
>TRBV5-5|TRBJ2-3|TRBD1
CASSPGTGGVTDTQYF
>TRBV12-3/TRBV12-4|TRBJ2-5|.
CASSLVGPETQYF
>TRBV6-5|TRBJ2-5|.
CASSSPGWRDQYF
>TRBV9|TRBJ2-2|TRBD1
CASSITGDANTGELFF